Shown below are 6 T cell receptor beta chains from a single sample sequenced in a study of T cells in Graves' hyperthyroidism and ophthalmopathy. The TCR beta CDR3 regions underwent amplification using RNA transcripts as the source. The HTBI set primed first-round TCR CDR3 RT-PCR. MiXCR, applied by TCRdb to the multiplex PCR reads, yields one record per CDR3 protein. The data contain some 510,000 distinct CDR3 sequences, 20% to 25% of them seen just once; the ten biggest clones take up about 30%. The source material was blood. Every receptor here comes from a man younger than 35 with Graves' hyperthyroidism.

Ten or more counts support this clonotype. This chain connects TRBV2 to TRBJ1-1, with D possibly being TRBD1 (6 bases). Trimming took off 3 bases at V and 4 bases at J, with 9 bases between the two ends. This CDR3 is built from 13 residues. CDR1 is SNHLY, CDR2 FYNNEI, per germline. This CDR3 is CASSEIGGTEAFF. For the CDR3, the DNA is TGTGCCAGCAGTGAGATAGGGGGCACTGAAGCTTTCTTT.

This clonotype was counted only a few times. CDR3 loop: CASSRQGIDYGYTF. The DNA for the CDR3 is TGTGCCAGCAGCCGACAGGGAATCGACTATGGCTACACCTTC. The chain uses TRBV12-3 or TRBV12-4 and TRBJ1-2, with 7 bases aligning to TRBD1. The length of the CDR3 is 14 residues. The trim removed 6 bases at V and 3 bases at J, leaving 7 bases unmatched.

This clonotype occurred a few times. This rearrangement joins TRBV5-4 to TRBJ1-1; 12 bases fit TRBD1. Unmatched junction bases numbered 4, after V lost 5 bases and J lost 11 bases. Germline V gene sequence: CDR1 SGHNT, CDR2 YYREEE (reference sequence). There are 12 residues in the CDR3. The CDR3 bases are TGTGCCAGCAGAGGGACAGGGGGCAATGCTTTCTTT. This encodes CASRGTGGNAFF.

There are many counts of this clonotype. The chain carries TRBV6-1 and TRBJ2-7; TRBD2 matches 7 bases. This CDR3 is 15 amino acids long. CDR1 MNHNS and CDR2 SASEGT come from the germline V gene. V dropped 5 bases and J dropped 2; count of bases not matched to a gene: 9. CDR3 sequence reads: CASSTLSGPTYEQYF. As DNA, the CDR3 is TGTGCCAGCAGTACCCTTAGCGGGCCTACCTACGAGCAGTACTTC.

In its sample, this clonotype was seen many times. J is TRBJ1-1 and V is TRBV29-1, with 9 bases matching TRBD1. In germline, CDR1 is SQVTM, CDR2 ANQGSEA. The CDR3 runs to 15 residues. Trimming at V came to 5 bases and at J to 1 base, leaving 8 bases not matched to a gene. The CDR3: CSVRTGASGNTEAFF. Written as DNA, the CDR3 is TGCAGCGTTAGGACAGGGGCGTCGGGGAACACTGAAGCTTTCTTT.

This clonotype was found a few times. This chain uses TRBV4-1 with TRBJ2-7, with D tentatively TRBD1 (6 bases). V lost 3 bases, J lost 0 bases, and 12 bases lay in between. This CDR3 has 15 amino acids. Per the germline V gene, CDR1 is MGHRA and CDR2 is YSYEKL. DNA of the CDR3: TGCGCCAGCAGCCATGGGTCCAGGGGCTCCTACGAGCAGTACTTC. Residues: CASSHGSRGSYEQYF.